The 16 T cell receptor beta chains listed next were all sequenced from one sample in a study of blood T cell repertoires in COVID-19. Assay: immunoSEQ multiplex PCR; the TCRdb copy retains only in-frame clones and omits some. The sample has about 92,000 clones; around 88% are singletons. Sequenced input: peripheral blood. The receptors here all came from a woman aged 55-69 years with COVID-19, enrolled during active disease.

CDR3 DNA sequence: TGTGCCAGCAGTCAGCGGGGGGACAACACTGAAGCTTTCTTT. Translation: CASSQRGDNTEAFF. The chain combines TRBV2 with TRBJ1-1; TRBD1 is a possible D gene (5 bases). V dropped 5 bases and J dropped 2 bases, with 12 bases sitting between them. This CDR3 has 14 amino acids. Germline CDR1 and CDR2: SNHLY and FYNNEI.

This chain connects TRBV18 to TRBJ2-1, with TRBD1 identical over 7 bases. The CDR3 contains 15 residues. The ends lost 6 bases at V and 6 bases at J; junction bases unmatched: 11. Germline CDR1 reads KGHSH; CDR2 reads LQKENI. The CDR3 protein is CASSPSDRDGNEQFF. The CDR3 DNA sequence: TGTGCCAGCTCCCCATCCGACAGGGATGGCAATGAGCAGTTCTTC. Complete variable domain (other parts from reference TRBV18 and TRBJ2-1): NAGVMQNPRHLVRRRGQEARLRCSPMKGHSHVYWYRQLPEEGLKFMVYLQKENIIDESGMPKERFSAEFPKEGPSILRIQQVVRGDSAAYFCASSPSDRDGNEQFFGPGTRLTVL.

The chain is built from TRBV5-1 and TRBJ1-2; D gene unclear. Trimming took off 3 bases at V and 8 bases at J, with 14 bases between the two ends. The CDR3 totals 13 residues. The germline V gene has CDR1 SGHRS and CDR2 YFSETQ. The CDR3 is CASSSAGPRGYTF. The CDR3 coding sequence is TGCGCCAGCAGCTCCGCTGGGCCTCGGGGCTACACCTTC.

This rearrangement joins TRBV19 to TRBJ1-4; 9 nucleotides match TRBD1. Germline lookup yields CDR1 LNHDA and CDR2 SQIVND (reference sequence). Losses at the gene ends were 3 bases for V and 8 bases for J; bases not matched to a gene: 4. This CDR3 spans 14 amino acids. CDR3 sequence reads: CASSMGQGLEKLFF. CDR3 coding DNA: TGTGCCAGTAGTATGGGACAGGGTTTGGAAAAACTGTTTTTT.

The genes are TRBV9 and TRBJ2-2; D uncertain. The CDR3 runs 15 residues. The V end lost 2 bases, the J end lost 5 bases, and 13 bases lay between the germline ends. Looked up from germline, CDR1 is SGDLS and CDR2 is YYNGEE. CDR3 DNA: TGTGCCAGCAGCGTCGAACAGAGAAGTACCGGGGAGCTGTTTTTT. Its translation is CASSVEQRSTGELFF.

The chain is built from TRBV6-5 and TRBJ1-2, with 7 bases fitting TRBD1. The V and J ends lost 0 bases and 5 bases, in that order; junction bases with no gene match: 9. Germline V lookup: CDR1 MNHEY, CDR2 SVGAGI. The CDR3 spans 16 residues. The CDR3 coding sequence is TGTGCCAGCAGTTACTCGACGGTCGAGGGGGCGTATGGCTACACCTTC. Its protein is CASSYSTVEGAYGYTF.

For the CDR3, the DNA is TGTGCCAGCAGCTTGGCGGGACTTGGCACCGGGGAGCTGTTTTTT. This sequence encodes CASSLAGLGTGELFF. The gene calls are TRBV5-4 and TRBJ2-2; TRBD2 might be the D (6 bases). In germline, CDR1 is SGHNT, CDR2 YYREEE (reference sequence). V lost 0 bases to trimming and J lost 4 bases, with 10 bases between them. The CDR3 spans 15 residues.

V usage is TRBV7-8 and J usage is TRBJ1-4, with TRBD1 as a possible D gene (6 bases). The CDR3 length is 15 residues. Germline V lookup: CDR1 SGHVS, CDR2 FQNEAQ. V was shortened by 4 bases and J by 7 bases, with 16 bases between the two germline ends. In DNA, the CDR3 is TGTGCCAGCAGCTCGACGCAGGGGTGGATTGAAAAACTGTTTTTT. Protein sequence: CASSSTQGWIEKLFF. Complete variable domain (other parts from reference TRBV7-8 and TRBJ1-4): GAGVSQSPRYKVAKRGQDVALRCDPISGHVSLFWYQQALGQGPEFLTYFQNEAQLDKSGLPSDRFFAERPEGSVSTLKIQRTQQEDSAVYLCASSSTQGWIEKLFFGSGTQLSVL.

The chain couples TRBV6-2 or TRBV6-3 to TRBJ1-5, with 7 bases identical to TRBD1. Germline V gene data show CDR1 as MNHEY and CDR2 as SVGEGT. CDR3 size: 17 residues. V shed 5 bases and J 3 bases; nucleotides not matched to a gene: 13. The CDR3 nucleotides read TGTGCCAGCAGTCCAAGACCAAGGGGGACAGCCAATCAGCCCCAGCATTTT. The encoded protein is CASSPRPRGTANQPQHF.

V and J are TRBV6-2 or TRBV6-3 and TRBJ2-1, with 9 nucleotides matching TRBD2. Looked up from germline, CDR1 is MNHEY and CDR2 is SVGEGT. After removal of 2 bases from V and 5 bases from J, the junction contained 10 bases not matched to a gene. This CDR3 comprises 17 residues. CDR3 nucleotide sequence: TGTGCCAGCAGTTACGACTTAGCGGGGGCCGATAACAATGAGCAGTTCTTC. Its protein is CASSYDLAGADNNEQFF.

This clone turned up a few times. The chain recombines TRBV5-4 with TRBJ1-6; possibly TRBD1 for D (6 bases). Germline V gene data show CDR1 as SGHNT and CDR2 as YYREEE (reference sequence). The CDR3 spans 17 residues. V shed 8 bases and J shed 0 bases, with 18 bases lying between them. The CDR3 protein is CASSTGQISSYNSPLHF. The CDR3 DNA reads TGTGCCAGTTCTACCGGACAGATAAGCTCCTATAATTCACCCCTCCACTTT. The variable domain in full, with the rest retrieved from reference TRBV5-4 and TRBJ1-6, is ETGVTQSPTHLIKTRGQQVTLRCSSQSGHNTVSWYQQALGQGPQFIFQYYREEENGRGNFPPRFSGLQFPNYSSELNVNALELDDSALYLCASSTGQISSYNSPLHFGNGTRLTVT.

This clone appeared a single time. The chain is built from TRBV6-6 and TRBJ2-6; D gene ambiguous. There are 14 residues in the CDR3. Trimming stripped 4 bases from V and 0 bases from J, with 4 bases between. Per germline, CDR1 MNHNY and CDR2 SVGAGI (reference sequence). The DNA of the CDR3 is TGTGCCAGCAGTTCTAGCTCTGGGGCCAACGTCCTGACTTTC. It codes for CASSSSSGANVLTF.

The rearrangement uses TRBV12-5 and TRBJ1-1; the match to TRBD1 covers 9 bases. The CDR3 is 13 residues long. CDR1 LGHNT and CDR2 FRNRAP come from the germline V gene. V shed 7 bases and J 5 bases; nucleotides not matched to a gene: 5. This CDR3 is CASVQGAMTEAFF. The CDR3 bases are TGTGCTAGTGTACAGGGGGCGATGACTGAAGCTTTCTTT.

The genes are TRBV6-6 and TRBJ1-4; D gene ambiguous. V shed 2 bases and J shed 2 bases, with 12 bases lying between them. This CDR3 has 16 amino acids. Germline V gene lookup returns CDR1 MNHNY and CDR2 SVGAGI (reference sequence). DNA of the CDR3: TGTGCCAGCAGTTACGGCAGGAAGGCGACTAATGAAAAACTGTTTTTT. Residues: CASSYGRKATNEKLFF.

CDR3 in DNA: TGTGCCAGCAGCCTCAGGGCTGGGGCAGATACGCAGTATTTT. As protein: CASSLRAGADTQYF. The V call is TRBV3-1 (or the pseudogene TRBV3-2), the J call TRBJ2-3; D is perhaps TRBD1 (5 bases). The CDR3 runs to 14 residues. Trimming took 4 bases from V and 4 from J, leaving 12 bases between them. Germline loops: CDR1 LGHDT, CDR2 YNNKEL (reference sequence).

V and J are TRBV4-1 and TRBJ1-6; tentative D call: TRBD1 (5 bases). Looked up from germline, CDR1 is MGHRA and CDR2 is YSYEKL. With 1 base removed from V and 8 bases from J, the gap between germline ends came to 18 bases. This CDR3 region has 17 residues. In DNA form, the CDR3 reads TGCGCCAGCAGCCAAGGACAGCCCTTACTCAAGTATTCACCCCTCCACTTT. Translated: CASSQGQPLLKYSPLHF.